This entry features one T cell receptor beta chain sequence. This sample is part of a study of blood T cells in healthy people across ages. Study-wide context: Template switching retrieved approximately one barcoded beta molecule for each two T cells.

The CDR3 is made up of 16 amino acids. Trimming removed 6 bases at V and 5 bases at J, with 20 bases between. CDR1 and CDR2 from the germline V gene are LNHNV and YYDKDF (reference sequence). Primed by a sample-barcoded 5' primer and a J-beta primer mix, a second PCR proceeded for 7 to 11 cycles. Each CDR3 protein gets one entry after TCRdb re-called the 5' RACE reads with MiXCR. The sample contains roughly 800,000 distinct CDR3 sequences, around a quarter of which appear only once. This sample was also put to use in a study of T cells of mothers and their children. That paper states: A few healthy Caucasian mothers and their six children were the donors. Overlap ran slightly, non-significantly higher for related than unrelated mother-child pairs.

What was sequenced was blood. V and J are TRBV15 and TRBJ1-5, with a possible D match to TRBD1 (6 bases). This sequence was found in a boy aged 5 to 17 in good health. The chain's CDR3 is CATRPAKGTMDQPQHF. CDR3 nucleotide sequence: TGTGCCACCAGGCCGGCGAAGGGGACAATGGATCAGCCCCAGCATTTT.